Presented here are 3 T cell receptor beta chains from one specimen sequenced in a study of beta chain features in type 1 diabetes. General study points: For Type 1 diabetes patients, all four CD4+ subsets carried TCRB CDR3s that were moderately but significantly shorter.

Reverse transcribing all isolated RNA meant expressed TCRB transcripts were sequenced. Measured with immunoSEQ multiplex PCR; TCRdb has only the in-frame clones, and not every one. Of approximately 360,000 clones listed, over 9.5% are singletons. Their specific antigens are unknown. The sequenced material came from naive CD4+ T cells from blood. These receptors originate from a woman in her late teens or twenties with type 1 diabetes.

The chain uses TRBV5-1 and TRBJ2-1; TRBD2 matches at 9 bases. V shed 7 bases, J shed 4 bases, and the junction held 12 bases outside the gene matches. The CDR3 sequence is 16 residues long. Germline V lookup: CDR1 SGHRS, CDR2 YFSETQ. For the CDR3, the DNA is TGCGCCAGCGCGGGGGGGGTTCGGCTTACTTACAATGAGCAGTTCTTC. Protein sequence: CASAGGVRLTYNEQFF.

In its sample, this clone was seen a few times. This rearrangement joins TRBV7-2 to TRBJ1-1, with 8 bases matching TRBD1. V trimming: 4 bases; J trimming: 5 bases; junction bases outside the gene matches: 9. Germline V gene data show CDR1 as SGHTA and CDR2 as FQGNSA. The CDR3 length is 15 residues. The CDR3 DNA reads TGTGCCAGCAGCTCTCAGGGGGCGCGACTTACTGAAGCTTTCTTT. It codes for CASSSQGARLTEAFF.

J is TRBJ1-5 and V is TRBV4-3; D is unresolved. The CDR3 has 15 residues. V was shortened by 0 bases and J by 2 bases, with 8 bases between the two germline ends. Germline V lookup: CDR1 LGHNA, CDR2 YSLEER. The CDR3 loop is CASSQDRSGNQPQHF. In nucleotides, the CDR3 is TGCGCCAGCAGCCAAGACAGGTCGGGCAATCAGCCCCAGCATTTT.